This is a list of T cell receptor beta chains from one sample in a study of blood T cell repertoires in COVID-19. Produced via immunoSEQ multiplex PCR; TCRdb's table is partial and in-frame only. The sample carries roughly 350,000 clones, 91% recorded once. Sequencing input: peripheral blood. These receptors were taken from a woman aged 18-29 years who had recovered from COVID-19. Each CDR3 is given with its conserved first and last residue.

TRBV6-2/TRBV6-3,CASSYADRNYGYTF
TRBV19,CASKLQGTMGETQYF
TRBV9,CASSINPRGMNTEAFF
TRBV3-1/TRBV3-2,CASQRTGGSLSSGNTIYF
TRBV3-1/TRBV3-2,CASSPAGGEAFF
TRBV7-8,CASSNTGLQSGELFF
TRBV24-1,CATSDLRDYNEQFF
TRBV6-2/TRBV6-3,CASSYVQGAGPTSNEQFF
TRBV6-5,CASSTNTEAFF
TRBV27,CASRGPGEKLFF
TRBV6-1,CASSEAHRVSTGWRETQYF
TRBV5-1,CASSQAGTGRWDTGELFF
TRBV5-3,CARSEPRDRGSYGYTF
TRBV4-3,CASSQGGTANYGYTF
TRBV19,CASSIQRTGRDQPQHF
TRBV9,CASSVGNTIYF
TRBV18,CASSPEGGYSGANVLTF